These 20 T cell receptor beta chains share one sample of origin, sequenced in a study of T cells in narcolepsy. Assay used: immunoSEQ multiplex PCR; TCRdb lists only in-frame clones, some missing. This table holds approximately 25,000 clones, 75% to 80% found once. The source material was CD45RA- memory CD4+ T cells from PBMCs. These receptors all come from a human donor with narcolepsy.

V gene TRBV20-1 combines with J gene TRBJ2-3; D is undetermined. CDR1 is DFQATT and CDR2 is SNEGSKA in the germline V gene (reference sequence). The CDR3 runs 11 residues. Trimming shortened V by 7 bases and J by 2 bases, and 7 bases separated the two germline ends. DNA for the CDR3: TGCAGTGGGACGTACACAGATACGCAGTATTTT. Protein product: CSGTYTDTQYF.

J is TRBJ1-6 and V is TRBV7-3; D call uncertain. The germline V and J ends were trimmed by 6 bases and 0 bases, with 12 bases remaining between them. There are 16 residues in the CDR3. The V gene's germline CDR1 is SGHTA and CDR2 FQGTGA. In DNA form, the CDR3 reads TGTGCCAGCAGTCTCTCGGGGAGCTCCTATAATTCACCCCTCCACTTT. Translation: CASSLSGSSYNSPLHF.

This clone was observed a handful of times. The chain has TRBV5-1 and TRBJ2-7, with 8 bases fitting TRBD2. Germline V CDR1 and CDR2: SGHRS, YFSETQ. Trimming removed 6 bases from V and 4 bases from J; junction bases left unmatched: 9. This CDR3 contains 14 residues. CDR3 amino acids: CASTPGGGEYEQYF. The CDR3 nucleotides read TGCGCCAGCACCCCGGGGGGGGGTGAGTACGAGCAGTACTTC.

This CDR3 reads CASSSDGLPRYGYTF. DNA for the CDR3: TGTGCCAGTAGTAGCGACGGCCTCCCCCGCTATGGCTACACCTTC. The chain is built from TRBV19 and TRBJ1-2; D is unresolved. The CDR3 extends over 15 amino acids. Trimming pared 4 bases from V and 4 bases from J, leaving 16 bases between. Germline lookup yields CDR1 LNHDA and CDR2 SQIVND (reference sequence). The full variable domain, with the rest looked up from reference TRBV19 and TRBJ1-2, is DGGITQSPKYLFRKEGQNVTLSCEQNLNHDAMYWYRQDPGQGLRLIYYSQIVNDFQKGDIAEGYSVSREKKESFPLTVTSAQKNPTAFYLCASSSDGLPRYGYTFGSGTRLTVV.

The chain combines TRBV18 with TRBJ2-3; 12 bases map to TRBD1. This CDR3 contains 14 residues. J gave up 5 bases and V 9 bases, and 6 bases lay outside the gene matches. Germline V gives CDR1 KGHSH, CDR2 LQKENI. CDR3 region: CASSGTGGQDTQYF. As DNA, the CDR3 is TGTGCCAGTTCCGGGACAGGGGGCCAAGATACGCAGTATTTT. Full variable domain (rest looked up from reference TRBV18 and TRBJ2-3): NAGVMQNPRHLVRRRGQEARLRCSPMKGHSHVYWYRQLPEEGLKFMVYLQKENIIDESGMPKERFSAEFPKEGPSILRIQQVVRGDSAAYFCASSGTGGQDTQYFGPGTRLTVL.

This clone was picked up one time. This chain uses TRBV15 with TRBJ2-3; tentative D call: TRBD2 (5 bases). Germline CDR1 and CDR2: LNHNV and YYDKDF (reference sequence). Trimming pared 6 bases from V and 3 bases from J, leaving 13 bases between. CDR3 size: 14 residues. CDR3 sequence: CATRPAVRTDTQYF. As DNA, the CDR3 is TGTGCCACCAGGCCAGCGGTTAGAACAGATACGCAGTATTTT.

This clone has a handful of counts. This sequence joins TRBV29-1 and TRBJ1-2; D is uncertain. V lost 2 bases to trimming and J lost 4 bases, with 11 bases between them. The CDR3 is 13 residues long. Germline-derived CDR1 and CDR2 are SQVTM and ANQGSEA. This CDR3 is CSVETVAGYGYTF. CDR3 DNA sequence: TGCAGCGTTGAAACAGTGGCCGGCTATGGCTACACCTTC.

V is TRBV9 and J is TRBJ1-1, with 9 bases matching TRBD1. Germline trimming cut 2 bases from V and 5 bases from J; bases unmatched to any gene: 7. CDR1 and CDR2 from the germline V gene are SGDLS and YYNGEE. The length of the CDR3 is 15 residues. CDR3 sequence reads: CASSVLTGGNTEAFF. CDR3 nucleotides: TGTGCCAGCAGCGTTCTAACAGGGGGCAATACTGAAGCTTTCTTT. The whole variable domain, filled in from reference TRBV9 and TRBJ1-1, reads DSGVTQTPKHLITATGQRVTLRCSPRSGDLSVYWYQQSLDQGLQFLIQYYNGEERAKGNILERFSAQQFPDLHSELNLSSLELGDSALYFCASSVLTGGNTEAFFGQGTRLTVV.

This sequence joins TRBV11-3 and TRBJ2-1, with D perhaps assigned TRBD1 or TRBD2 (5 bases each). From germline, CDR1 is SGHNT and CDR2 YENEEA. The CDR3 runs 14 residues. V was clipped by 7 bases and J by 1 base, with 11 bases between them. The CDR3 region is CASTPGTSYNEQFF. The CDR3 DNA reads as TGTGCCAGCACCCCAGGGACGTCCTACAATGAGCAGTTCTTC. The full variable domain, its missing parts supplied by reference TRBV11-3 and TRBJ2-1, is EAGVVQSPRYKIIEKKQPVAFWCNPISGHNTLYWYLQNLGQGPELLIRYENEEAVDDSQLPKDRFSAERLKGVDSTLKIQPAELGDSAVYLCASTPGTSYNEQFFGPGTRLTVL.

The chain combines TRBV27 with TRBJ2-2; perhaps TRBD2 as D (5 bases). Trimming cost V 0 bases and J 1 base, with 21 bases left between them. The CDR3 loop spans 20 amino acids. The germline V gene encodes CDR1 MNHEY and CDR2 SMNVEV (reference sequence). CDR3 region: CASSLSKGAGDILNTGELFF. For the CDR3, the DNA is TGTGCCAGCAGTTTATCGAAGGGCGCCGGGGATATTCTGAACACCGGGGAGCTGTTTTTT.

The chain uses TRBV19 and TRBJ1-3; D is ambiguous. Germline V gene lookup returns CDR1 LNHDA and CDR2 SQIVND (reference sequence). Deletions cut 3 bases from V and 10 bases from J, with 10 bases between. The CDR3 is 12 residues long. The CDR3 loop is CASSMSLGTIYF. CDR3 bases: TGTGCCAGTAGTATGAGCCTAGGGACCATATATTTT.

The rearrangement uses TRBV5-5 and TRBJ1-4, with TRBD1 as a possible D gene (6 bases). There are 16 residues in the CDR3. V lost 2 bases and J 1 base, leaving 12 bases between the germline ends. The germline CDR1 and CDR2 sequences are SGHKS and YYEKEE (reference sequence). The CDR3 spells CASSLNRALTNEKLFF. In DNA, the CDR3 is TGTGCCAGCAGCTTAAACAGGGCTTTAACTAATGAAAAACTGTTTTTT.

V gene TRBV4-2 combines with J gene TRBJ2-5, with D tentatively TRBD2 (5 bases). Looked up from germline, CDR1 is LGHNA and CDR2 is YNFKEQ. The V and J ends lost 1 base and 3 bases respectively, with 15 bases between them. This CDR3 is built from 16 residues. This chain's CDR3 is CASSQVGSTGEETQYF. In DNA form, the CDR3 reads TGTGCCAGCAGCCAAGTCGGGTCCACCGGGGAAGAGACCCAGTACTTC.

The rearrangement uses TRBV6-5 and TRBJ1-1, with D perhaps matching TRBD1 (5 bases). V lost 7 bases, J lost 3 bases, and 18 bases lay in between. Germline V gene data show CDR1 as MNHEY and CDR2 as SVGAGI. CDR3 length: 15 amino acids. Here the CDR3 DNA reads TGTGCCAGCAAAGGGTCCGGGGCGGGGGACACTGAAGCTTTCTTT. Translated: CASKGSGAGDTEAFF.

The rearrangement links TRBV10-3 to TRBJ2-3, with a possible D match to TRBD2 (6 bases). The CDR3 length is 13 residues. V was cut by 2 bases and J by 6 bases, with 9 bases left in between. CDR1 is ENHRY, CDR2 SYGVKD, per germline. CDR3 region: CAISELTRDTQYF. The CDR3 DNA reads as TGTGCCATCAGTGAGCTGACTAGGGATACGCAGTATTTT.

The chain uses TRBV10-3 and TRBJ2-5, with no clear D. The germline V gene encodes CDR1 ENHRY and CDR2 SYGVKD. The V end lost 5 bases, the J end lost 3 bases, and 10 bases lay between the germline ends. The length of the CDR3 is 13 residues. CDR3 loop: CAISRNSEETQYF. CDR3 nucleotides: TGTGCCATCAGTAGAAACTCCGAAGAGACCCAGTACTTC.

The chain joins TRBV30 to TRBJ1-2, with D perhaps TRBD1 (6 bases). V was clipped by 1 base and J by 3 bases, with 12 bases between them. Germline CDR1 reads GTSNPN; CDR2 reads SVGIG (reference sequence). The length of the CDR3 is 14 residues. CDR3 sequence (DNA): TGTGCCTGGAGTGAGTCAGGGGCGCACTATGGCTACACCTTC. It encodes CAWSESGAHYGYTF.

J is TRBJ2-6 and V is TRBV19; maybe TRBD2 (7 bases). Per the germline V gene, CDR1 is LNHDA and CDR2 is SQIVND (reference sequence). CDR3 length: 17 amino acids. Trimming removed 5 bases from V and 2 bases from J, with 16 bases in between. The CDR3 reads CASSLLEGGTGANVLTF. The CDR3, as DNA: TGTGCCAGTAGTCTCCTCGAGGGGGGGACTGGGGCCAACGTCCTGACTTTC.

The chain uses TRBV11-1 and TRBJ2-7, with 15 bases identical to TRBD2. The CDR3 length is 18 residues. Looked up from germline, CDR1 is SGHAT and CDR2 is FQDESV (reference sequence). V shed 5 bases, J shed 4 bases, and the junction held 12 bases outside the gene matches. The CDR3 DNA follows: TGTGCCAGCAGCCCCCGGACTAGCGGGGGGGCCATCGTTTACGAGCAGTACTTC. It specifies CASSPRTSGGAIVYEQYF.

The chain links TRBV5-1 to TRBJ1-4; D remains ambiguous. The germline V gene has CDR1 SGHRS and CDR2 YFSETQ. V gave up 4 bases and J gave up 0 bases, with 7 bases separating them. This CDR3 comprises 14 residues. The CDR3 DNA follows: TGCGCCAGCAGCGGTCGGGCAACTAATGAAAAACTGTTTTTT. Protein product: CASSGRATNEKLFF.